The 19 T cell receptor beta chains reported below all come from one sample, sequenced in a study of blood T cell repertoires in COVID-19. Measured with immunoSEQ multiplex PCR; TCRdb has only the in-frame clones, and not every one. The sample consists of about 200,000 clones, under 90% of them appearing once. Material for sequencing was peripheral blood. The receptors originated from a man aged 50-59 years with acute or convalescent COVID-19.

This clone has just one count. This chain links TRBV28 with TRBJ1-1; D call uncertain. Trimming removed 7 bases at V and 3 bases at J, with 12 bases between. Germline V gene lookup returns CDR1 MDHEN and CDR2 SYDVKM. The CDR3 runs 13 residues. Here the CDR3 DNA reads TGTGCCAGCATCGGTCAGGTAGACACTGAAGCTTTCTTT. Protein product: CASIGQVDTEAFF.

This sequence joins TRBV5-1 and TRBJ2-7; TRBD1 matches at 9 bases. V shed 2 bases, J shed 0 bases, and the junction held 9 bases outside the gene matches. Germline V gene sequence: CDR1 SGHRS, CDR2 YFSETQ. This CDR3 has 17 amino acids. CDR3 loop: CASSFAAGTGSSYEQYF. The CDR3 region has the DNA TGCGCCAGCAGCTTTGCCGCCGGGACAGGGAGCTCCTACGAGCAGTACTTC. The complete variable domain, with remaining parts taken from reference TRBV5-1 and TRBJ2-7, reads KAGVTQTPRYLIKTRGQQVTLSCSPISGHRSVSWYQQTPGQGLQFLFEYFSETQRNKGNFPGRFSGRQFSNSRSEMNVSTLELGDSALYLCASSFAAGTGSSYEQYFGPGTRLTVT.

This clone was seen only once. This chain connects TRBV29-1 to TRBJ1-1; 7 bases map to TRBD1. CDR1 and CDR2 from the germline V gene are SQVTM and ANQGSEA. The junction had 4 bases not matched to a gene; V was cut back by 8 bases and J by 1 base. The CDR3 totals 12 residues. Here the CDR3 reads CSTRQGNTEAFF. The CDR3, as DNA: TGCAGCACCAGACAGGGGAACACTGAAGCTTTCTTT.

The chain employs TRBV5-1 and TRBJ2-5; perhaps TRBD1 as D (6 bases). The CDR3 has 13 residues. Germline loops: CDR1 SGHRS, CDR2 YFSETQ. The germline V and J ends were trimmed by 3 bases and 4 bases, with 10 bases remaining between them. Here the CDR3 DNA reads TGCGCCAGCAGCTCCGGACAGAGAGAGACCCAGTACTTC. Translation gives CASSSGQRETQYF.

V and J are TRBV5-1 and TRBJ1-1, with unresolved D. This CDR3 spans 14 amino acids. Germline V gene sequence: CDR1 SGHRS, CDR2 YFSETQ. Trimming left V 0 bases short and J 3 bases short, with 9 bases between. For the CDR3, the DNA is TGCGCCAGCAGCTTGGCCGACGGGTACACTGAAGCTTTCTTT. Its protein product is CASSLADGYTEAFF.

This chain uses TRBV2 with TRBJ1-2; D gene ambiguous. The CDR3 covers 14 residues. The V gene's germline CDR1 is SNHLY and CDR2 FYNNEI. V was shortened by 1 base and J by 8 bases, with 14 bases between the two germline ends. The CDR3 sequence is CASSEGRTFRGYTF. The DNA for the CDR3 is TGTGCCAGCAGTGAAGGGCGGACTTTTAGGGGCTACACCTTC.

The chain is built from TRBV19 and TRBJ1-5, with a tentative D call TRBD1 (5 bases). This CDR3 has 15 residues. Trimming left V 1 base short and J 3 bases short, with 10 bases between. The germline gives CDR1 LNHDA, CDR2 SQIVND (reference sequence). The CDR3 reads CASSIAGWTNQPQHF. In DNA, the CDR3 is TGTGCCAGTAGTATAGCAGGGTGGACCAATCAGCCCCAGCATTTT.

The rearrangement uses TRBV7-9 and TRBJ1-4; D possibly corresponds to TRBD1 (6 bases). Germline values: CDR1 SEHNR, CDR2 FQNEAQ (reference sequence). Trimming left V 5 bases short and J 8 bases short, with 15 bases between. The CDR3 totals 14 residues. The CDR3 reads CASSPGQRGEKLFF. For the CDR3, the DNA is TGTGCCAGCAGCCCAGGACAGAGGGGGGAAAAACTGTTTTTT.

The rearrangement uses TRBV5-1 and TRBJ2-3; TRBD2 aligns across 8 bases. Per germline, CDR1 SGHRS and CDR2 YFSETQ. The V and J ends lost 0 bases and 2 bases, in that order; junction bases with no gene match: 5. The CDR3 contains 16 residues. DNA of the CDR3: TGCGCCAGCAGCTTGGGGGCTAGCGGGCTCACAGATACGCAGTATTTT. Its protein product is CASSLGASGLTDTQYF.

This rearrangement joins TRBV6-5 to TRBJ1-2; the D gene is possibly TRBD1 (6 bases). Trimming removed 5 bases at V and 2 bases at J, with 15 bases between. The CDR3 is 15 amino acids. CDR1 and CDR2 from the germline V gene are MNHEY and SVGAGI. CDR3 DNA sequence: TGTGCCAGCAGTCGACATGAGGACAGAAACTATGGCTACACCTTC. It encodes CASSRHEDRNYGYTF.

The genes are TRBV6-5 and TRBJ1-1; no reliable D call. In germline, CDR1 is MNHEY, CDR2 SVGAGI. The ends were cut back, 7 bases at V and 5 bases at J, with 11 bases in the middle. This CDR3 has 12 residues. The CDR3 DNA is TGTGCCAGCACCAACCCGGGGACTGAAGCTTTCTTT. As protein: CASTNPGTEAFF.

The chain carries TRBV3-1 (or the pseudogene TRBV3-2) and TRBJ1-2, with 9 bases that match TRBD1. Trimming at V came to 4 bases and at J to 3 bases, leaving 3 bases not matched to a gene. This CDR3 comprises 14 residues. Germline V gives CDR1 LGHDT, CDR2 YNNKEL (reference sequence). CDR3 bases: TGTGCCAGCAGCCCGGACAGGGGCTACTATGGCTACACCTTC. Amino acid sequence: CASSPDRGYYGYTF.

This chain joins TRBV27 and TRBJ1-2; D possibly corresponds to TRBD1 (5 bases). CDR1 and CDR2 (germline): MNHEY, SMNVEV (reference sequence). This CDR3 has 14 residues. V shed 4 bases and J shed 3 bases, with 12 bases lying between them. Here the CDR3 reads CASSSAGVDYGYTF. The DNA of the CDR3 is TGTGCCAGCAGTTCCGCGGGGGTCGACTATGGCTACACCTTC.

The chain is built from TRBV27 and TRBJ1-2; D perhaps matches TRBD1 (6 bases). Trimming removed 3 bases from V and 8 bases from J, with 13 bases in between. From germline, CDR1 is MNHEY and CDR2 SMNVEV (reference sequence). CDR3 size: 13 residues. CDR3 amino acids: CASSFSGAGGYTF. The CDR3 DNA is TGTGCCAGCAGTTTCTCAGGGGCCGGGGGCTACACCTTC.

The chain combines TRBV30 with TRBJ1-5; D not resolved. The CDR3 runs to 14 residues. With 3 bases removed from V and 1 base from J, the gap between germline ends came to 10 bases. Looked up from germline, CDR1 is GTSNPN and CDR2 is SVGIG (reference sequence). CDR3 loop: CAWSGGFSNQPQHF. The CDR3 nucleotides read TGTGCCTGGAGCGGAGGGTTCAGCAATCAGCCCCAGCATTTT.

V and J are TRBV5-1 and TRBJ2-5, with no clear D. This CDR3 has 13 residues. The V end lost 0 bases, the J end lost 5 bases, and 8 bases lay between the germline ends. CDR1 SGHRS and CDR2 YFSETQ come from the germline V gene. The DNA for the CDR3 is TGCGCCAGCAGCTTGGGAGCCAGGGAGACCCAGTACTTC. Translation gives CASSLGARETQYF.

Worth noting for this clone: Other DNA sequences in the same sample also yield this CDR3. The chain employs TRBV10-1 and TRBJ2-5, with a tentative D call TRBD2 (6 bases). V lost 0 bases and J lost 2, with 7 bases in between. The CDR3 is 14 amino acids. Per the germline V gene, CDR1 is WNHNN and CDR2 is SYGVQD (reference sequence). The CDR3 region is CASSESGGQETQYF. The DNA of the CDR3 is TGCGCCAGCAGTGAGTCGGGGGGTCAAGAGACCCAGTACTTC.

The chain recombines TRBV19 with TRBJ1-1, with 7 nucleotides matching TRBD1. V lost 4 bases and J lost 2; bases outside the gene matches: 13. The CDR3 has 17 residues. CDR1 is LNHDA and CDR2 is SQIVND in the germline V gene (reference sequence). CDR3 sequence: CASSTLWDSGGNTEAFF. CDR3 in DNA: TGTGCCAGTAGTACCCTTTGGGACAGTGGAGGAAACACTGAAGCTTTCTTT.

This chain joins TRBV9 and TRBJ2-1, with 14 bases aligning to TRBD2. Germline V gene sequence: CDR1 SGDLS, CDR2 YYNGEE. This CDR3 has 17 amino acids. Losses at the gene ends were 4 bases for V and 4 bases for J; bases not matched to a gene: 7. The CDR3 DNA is TGTGCCAGCAGCCCCCAGGGACTAGCGGGGGAGTACAATGAGCAGTTCTTC. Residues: CASSPQGLAGEYNEQFF.